Listed below are T cell receptor beta chains from one sample, sequenced in a study of T-cell memory formation after mild COVID-19. TCRdb re-called the 5' RACE reads with MiXCR, one entry per CDR3 protein. The repertoire includes roughly 250,000 distinct CDR3 sequences, over 15% of them detected once, and 3.5% sits in the top ten. Sequenced input: PBMCs or a T cell subset sorted from them (not recorded which). The source is a man aged 18-30 years who had mild COVID-19 (a few samples of this study predate the infection). Cell type and time point are not known. Each CDR3 is given with its conserved first and last residue. The order of the fields is V gene, J gene, clone size, D gene, CDR3 protein, CDR3 DNA. A D gene is named only where the DNA matches it firmly. The size field is filled for only some rows; it gives once, few, many or a size class.

V: TRBV28; J: TRBJ2-7; size: few; D: TRBD1; CDR3: CASSFSDRAGEQYF; DNA: TGTGCCAGCAGTTTTTCGGACAGGGCTGGCGAGCAGTACTTC
V: TRBV19; J: TRBJ2-5; size: few; D: -; CDR3: CASSSLEETQYF; DNA: TGTGCCAGTAGTAGCCTAGAAGAGACCCAGTACTTC
V: TRBV4-1; J: TRBJ1-2; size: -; D: -; CDR3: CASSQGSGYGYTF; DNA: TGCGCCAGCAGCCAGGGCAGCGGCTATGGCTACACCTTC
V: TRBV5-1; J: TRBJ1-2; size: many; D: TRBD1; CDR3: CASSLLQGEHGYTF; DNA: TGCGCCAGCAGCTTGTTACAGGGGGAGCATGGCTACACCTTC
V: TRBV18; J: TRBJ1-4; size: few; D: -; CDR3: CASSPVTTNEKLFF; DNA: TGTGCCAGCTCACCTGTGACAACTAATGAAAAACTGTTTTTT
V: TRBV20-1; J: TRBJ1-5; size: few; D: -; CDR3: CSAREGEYQPQHF; DNA: TGCAGTGCTAGGGAGGGGGAGTATCAGCCCCAGCATTTT
V: TRBV6-2/TRBV6-3; J: TRBJ2-3; size: -; D: -; CDR3: CASSKGGGTDTQYF; DNA: TGTGCCAGCAGCAAGGGGGGCGGAACAGATACGCAGTATTTT
V: TRBV20-1; J: TRBJ2-3; size: -; D: -; CDR3: CSAENTDTQYF; DNA: TGCAGTGCAGAAAACACAGATACGCAGTATTTT
V: TRBV6-4; J: TRBJ2-6; size: few; D: -; CDR3: CASSDVPLSSGANVLTF; DNA: TGTGCCAGCAGTGACGTCCCTCTAAGCTCTGGGGCCAACGTCCTGACTTTC
V: TRBV6-2/TRBV6-3; J: TRBJ2-2; size: many; D: -; CDR3: CASTLQAGKNTGELFF; DNA: TGTGCCAGCACCCTCCAGGCAGGGAAGAACACCGGGGAGCTGTTTTTT
V: TRBV5-1; J: TRBJ1-6; size: few; D: TRBD1; CDR3: CASSLSGGVVNSPLHF; DNA: TGCGCCAGCAGCTTGTCAGGGGGCGTCGTTAATTCACCCCTCCACTTT
V: TRBV20-1; J: TRBJ1-1; size: -; D: TRBD1; CDR3: CSAREWDRNTEAFF; DNA: TGCAGTGCTAGAGAGTGGGACAGGAACACTGAAGCTTTCTTT
V: TRBV27; J: TRBJ2-1; size: few; D: TRBD2; CDR3: CARRTSCEQFF; DNA: TGTGCCAGGCGGACTAGCTGTGAGCAGTTCTTC
V: TRBV5-1; J: TRBJ1-4; size: few; D: -; CDR3: CASSGSPIATNEKLFF; DNA: TGCGCCAGCAGCGGCAGCCCCATTGCAACTAATGAAAAACTGTTTTTT
V: TRBV7-3; J: TRBJ2-6; size: few; D: -; CDR3: CASRVRPGSSGANVLTF; DNA: TGTGCCAGCAGGGTCCGCCCGGGGTCCTCTGGGGCCAACGTCCTGACTTTC
V: TRBV4-2; J: TRBJ1-1; size: -; D: -; CDR3: CASSQDLRGATEAFF; DNA: TGTGCCAGCAGCCAAGATCTGCGGGGGGCTACTGAAGCTTTCTTT
V: TRBV19; J: TRBJ1-5; size: few; D: -; CDR3: CASNPRVWKGNQPQHF; DNA: TGTGCCAGTAACCCTAGAGTATGGAAAGGCAATCAGCCCCAGCATTTT